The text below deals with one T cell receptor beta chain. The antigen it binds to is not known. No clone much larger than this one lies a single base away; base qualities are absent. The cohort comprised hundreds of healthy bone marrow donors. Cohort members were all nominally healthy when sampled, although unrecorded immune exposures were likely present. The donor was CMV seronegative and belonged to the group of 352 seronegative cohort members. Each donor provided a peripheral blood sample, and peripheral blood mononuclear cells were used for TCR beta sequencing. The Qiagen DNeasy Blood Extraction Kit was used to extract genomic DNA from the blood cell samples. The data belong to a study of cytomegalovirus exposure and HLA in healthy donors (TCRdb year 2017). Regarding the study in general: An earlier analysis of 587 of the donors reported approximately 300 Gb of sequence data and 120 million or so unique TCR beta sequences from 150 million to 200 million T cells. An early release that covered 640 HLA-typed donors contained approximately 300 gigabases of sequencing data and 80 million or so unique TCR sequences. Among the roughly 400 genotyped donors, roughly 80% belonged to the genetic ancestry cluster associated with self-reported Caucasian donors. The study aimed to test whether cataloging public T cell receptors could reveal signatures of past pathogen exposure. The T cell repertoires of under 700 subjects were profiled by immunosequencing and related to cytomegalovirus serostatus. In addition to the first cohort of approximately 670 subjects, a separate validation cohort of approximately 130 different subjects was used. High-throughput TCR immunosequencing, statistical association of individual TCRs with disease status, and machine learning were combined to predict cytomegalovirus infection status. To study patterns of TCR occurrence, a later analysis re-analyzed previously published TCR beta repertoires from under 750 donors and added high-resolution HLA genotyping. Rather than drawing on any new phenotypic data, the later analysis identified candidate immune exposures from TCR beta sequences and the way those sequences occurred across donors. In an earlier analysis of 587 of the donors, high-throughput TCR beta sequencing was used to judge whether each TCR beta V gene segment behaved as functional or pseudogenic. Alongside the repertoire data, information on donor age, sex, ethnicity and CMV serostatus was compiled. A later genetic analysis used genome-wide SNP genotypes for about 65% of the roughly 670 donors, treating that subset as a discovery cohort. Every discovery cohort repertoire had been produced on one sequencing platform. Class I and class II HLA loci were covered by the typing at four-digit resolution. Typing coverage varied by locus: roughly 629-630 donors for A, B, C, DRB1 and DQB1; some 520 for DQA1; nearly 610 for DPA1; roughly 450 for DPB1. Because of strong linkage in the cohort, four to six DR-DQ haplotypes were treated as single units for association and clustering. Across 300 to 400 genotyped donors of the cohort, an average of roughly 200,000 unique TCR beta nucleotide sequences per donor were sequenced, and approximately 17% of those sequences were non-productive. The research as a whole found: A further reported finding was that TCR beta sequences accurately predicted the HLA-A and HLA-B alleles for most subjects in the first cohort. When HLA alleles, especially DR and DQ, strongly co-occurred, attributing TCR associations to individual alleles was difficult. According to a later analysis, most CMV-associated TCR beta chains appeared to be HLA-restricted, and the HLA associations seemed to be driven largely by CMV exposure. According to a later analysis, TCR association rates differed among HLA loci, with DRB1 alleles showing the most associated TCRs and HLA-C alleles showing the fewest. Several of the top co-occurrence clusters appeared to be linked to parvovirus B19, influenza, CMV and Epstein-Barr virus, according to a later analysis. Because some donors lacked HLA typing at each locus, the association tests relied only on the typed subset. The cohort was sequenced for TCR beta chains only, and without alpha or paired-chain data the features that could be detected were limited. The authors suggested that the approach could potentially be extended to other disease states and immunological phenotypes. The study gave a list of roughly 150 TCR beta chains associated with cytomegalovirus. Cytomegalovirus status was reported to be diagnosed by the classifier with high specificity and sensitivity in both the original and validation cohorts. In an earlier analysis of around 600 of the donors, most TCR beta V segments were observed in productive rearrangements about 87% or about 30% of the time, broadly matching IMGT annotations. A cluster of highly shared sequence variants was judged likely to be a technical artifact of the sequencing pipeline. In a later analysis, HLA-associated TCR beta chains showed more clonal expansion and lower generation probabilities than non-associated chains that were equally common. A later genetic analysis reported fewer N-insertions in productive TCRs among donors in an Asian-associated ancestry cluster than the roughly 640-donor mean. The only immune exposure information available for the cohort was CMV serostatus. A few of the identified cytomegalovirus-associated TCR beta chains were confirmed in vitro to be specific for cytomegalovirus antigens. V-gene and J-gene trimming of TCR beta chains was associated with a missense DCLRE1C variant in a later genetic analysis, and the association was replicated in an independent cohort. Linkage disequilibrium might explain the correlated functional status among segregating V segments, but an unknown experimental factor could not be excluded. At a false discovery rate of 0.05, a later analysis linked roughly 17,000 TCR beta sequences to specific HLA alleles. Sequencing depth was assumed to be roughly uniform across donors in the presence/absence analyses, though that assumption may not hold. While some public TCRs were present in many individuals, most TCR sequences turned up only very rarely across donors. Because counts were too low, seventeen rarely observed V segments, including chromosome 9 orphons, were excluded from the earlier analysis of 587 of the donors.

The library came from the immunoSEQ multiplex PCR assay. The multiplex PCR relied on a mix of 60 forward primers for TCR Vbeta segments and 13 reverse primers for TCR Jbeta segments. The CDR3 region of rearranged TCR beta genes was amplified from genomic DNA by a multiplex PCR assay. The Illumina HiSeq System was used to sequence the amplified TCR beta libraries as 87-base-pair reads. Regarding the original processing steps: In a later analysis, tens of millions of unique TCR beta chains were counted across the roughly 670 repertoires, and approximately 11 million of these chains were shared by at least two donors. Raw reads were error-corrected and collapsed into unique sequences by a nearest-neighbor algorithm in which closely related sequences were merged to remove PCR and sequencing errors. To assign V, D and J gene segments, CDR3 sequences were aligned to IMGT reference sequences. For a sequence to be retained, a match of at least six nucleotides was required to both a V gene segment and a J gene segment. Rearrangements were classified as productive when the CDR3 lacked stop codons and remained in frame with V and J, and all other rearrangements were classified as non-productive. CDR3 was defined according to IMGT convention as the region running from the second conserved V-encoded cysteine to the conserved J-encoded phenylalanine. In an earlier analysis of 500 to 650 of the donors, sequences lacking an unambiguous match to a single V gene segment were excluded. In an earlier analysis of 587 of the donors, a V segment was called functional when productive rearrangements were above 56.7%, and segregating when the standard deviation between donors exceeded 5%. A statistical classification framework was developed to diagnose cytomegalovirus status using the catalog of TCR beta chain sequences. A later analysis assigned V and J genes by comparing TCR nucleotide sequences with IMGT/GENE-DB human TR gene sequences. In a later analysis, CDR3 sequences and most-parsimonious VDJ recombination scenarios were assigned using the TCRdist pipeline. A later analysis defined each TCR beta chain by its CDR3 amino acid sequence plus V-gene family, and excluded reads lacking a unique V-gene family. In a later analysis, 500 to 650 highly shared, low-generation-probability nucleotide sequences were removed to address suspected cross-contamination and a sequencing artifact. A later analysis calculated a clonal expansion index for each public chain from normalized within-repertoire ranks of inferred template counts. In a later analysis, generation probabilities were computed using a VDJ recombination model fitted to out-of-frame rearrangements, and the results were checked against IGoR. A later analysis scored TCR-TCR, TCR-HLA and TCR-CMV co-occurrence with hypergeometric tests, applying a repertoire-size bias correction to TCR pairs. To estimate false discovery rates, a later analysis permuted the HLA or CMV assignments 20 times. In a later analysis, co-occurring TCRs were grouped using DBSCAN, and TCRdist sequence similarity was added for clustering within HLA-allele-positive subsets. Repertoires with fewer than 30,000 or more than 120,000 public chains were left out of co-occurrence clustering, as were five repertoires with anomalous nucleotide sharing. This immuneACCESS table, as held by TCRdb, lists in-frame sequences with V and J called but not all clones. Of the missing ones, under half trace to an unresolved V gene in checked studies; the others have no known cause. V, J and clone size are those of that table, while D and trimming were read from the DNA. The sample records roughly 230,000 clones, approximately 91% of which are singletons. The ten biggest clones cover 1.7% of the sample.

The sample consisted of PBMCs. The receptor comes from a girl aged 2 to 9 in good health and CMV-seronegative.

CDR3 protein: CASSSLGVNSPLHF. The sequence in DNA is TGTGCCAGCAGTTCCCTAGGGGTTAATTCACCCCTCCACTTT. Recombination connected TRBV28 to TRBJ1-6; TRBD1 is possibly the D segment (5 matching bases). Trimming takes 4 bases from V and 6 bases from J, and the germline ends sit 10 bases apart. The CDR3 contains 14 residues, cysteine and phenylalanine counted. Kept here is only the CDR3 DNA, which spans 42 bases and is read in frame from base 1. Based on the germline V gene, the CDR1 and CDR2 sequences are MDHEN and SYDVKM.